One and the same sample provided the 2 T cell receptor beta chains below, sequenced in a study of beta chain features in type 1 diabetes (dated by TCRdb to between 2018 and 2020). To prepare the library, the immunoSEQ multiplex PCR assay was applied. All of the isolated RNA was reverse transcribed with the High Capacity cDNA Reverse Transcription Kit, so expressed TCRB transcripts were sequenced. TCRdb took over this immuneACCESS table, retaining in-frame rearrangements with V and J assigned. Such tables are incomplete; in checked studies, under half of the missing clones stem from an unresolved V gene, and the remainder is unexplained. In this sample the table shows around 250,000 clones, 25% to 30% of which occur a single time. Under 5% of the sample goes to the ten largest clones. Sequencing input: central memory CD4+ T cells from blood. Receptors originate from a man aged 25 to 40 in good health.

The table lists this clone with many counts. The V and J genes are TRBV7-9 and TRBJ2-3; a weak D match, TRBD2 (6 bases). The germline gives CDR1 SEHNR, CDR2 FQNEAQ (reference sequence). The CDR3 has 16 residues. V was clipped by 4 bases and J by 2 bases, with 16 bases between them. The CDR3: CASSSDRAGYTDTQYF. In nucleotides, the CDR3 is TGTGCCAGCAGCTCCGACCGAGCGGGTTACACAGATACGCAGTATTTT.

The J gene is TRBJ1-1, the V gene TRBV29-1; unclear D gene. Germline lookup yields CDR1 SQVTM and CDR2 ANQGSEA. V lost 7 bases, J lost 0 bases, and 9 bases lay in between. The CDR3 is 12 amino acids. CDR3 sequence: CSGGEMNTEAFF. The CDR3 region has the DNA TGCAGCGGGGGAGAAATGAACACTGAAGCTTTCTTT.